One and the same sample provided the 16 T cell receptor beta chains below, sequenced in a study of cytomegalovirus exposure and HLA in healthy donors. TCRdb's copy holds only in-frame clones and misses some; the assay was immunoSEQ multiplex PCR. In the table there are 130,000 to 150,000 clones, approximately 90% of which are singletons. The sample consisted of PBMCs. The receptors stem from a young man in good health and CMV-seropositive.

V usage is TRBV5-1 and J usage is TRBJ2-1; 12 bases are shared with TRBD2. The CDR3 totals 16 residues. CDR1 SGHRS and CDR2 YFSETQ come from the germline V gene. Losses at the gene ends were 0 bases for V and 8 bases for J; bases not matched to a gene: 6. The CDR3 region is CASSLVLAGGPDEQFF. DNA for the CDR3: TGCGCCAGCAGCTTGGTCCTAGCGGGGGGGCCCGATGAGCAGTTCTTC.

This chain uses TRBV19 with TRBJ2-2; the match to TRBD1 covers 7 bases. Losses at the gene ends were 5 bases for V and 6 bases for J; bases not matched to a gene: 9. The CDR3 has 15 amino acids. CDR1 is LNHDA, CDR2 SQIVND, per germline (reference sequence). In nucleotides, the CDR3 is TGTGCCAGTAGTTTCCCGACAGGGCCAGCCGGGGAGCTGTTTTTT. Translating gives CASSFPTGPAGELFF. Variable domain in full (rest from reference TRBV19 and TRBJ2-2): DGGITQSPKYLFRKEGQNVTLSCEQNLNHDAMYWYRQDPGQGLRLIYYSQIVNDFQKGDIAEGYSVSREKKESFPLTVTSAQKNPTAFYLCASSFPTGPAGELFFGEGSRLTVL.

V gene TRBV2 combines with J gene TRBJ1-2; 9 bases match TRBD1. V dropped 3 bases and J dropped 12; count of bases not matched to a gene: 5. CDR1 and CDR2 from the germline V gene are SNHLY and FYNNEI. The CDR3 has 12 residues. The CDR3 is CASSENRGHNTF. The CDR3 nucleotides read TGTGCCAGCAGTGAGAACAGGGGGCATAACACCTTC.

This clone was observed a single time. The chain carries TRBV28 and TRBJ1-2; 7 nucleotides align to TRBD1. Germline assignment: CDR1 MDHEN and CDR2 SYDVKM. CDR3 size: 12 residues. The junction had 5 bases not matched to a gene; V was cut back by 5 bases and J by 8 bases. The CDR3 loop is CASSHRTGGYTF. For the CDR3, the DNA is TGTGCCAGCAGTCACCGGACAGGCGGCTACACCTTC.

The gene calls are TRBV18 and TRBJ2-2; tentative D call: TRBD1 (5 bases). CDR3 length equals 15 residues. Germline V CDR1 and CDR2: KGHSH, LQKENI. The ends were cut back, 1 base at V and 4 bases at J, with 10 bases in the middle. The CDR3 here is CASSPRQGGTGELFF. As DNA, the CDR3 is TGTGCCAGCTCACCACGGCAGGGTGGCACCGGGGAGCTGTTTTTT. The complete variable domain, with remaining parts taken from reference TRBV18 and TRBJ2-2, reads NAGVMQNPRHLVRRRGQEARLRCSPMKGHSHVYWYRQLPEEGLKFMVYLQKENIIDESGMPKERFSAEFPKEGPSILRIQQVVRGDSAAYFCASSPRQGGTGELFFGEGSRLTVL.

A single count supports this clone. This chain links TRBV28 with TRBJ2-7, with 9 bases fitting TRBD2. Germline V CDR1 and CDR2: MDHEN, SYDVKM. The V and J ends lost 7 bases and 4 bases, in that order; junction bases with no gene match: 8. The CDR3 extends over 14 amino acids. The CDR3 here is CASISGTSSYEQYF. As DNA, the CDR3 is TGTGCCAGCATCTCCGGGACTAGCTCTTACGAGCAGTACTTC.

V is TRBV4-2 and J is TRBJ1-2; D might be TRBD1 (5 bases). Germline V gene data show CDR1 as LGHNA and CDR2 as YNFKEQ. The CDR3 loop spans 15 amino acids. Trimming removed 6 bases at V and 4 bases at J, with 18 bases between. The CDR3 region is CASSPTSTGTYGYTF. CDR3 DNA: TGTGCCAGCAGTCCTACCTCCACAGGTACCTATGGCTACACCTTC.

This sequence joins TRBV29-1 and TRBJ1-2, with TRBD1 as a possible D gene (5 bases). The germline V and J ends were trimmed by 1 base and 1 base, with 16 bases remaining between them. CDR3 length: 16 amino acids. The germline CDR1 and CDR2 sequences are SQVTM and ANQGSEA. CDR3 nucleotide sequence: TGCAGCGTTGAAGGTGGGATCGACAGCCTTAACTATGGCTACACCTTC. Amino acid sequence: CSVEGGIDSLNYGYTF.

The chain carries TRBV27 and TRBJ2-7; 7 nucleotides agree with TRBD1. In germline, CDR1 is MNHEY, CDR2 SMNVEV (reference sequence). This CDR3 spans 17 amino acids. Unmatched junction bases numbered 15, after V lost 4 bases and J lost 3 bases. CDR3 nucleotide sequence: TGTGCCAGCAGTTCGCCACCTCGGACAGGAGTGGGCTACGAGCAGTACTTC. Its protein product is CASSSPPRTGVGYEQYF.

CDR3 coding DNA: TGTGCCAGCAGTCTAGACAGGGGCTCCTACAATGAGCAGTTCTTC. It yields the protein CASSLDRGSYNEQFF. The chain recombines TRBV2 with TRBJ2-1, with 8 bases that match TRBD1. Germline CDR1 and CDR2: SNHLY and FYNNEI. Losses at the gene ends were 5 bases for V and 0 bases for J; bases not matched to a gene: 3. The CDR3 length is 15 residues.

The chain carries TRBV9 and TRBJ1-1; no definite D call. Germline CDR1 and CDR2: SGDLS and YYNGEE. The CDR3 runs 15 residues. Trimming removed 4 bases at V and 2 bases at J, with 15 bases between. This CDR3 reads CASSPRWAINTEAFF. CDR3 sequence (DNA): TGTGCCAGCAGCCCCCGATGGGCCATTAACACTGAAGCTTTCTTT. The full variable domain, with the rest looked up from reference TRBV9 and TRBJ1-1, is DSGVTQTPKHLITATGQRVTLRCSPRSGDLSVYWYQQSLDQGLQFLIQYYNGEERAKGNILERFSAQQFPDLHSELNLSSLELGDSALYFCASSPRWAINTEAFFGQGTRLTVV.

V usage is TRBV6-1 and J usage is TRBJ2-2, with D possibly matching TRBD1 (5 bases). Germline V lookup: CDR1 MNHNS, CDR2 SASEGT. The CDR3 loop spans 13 amino acids. V lost 8 bases to trimming and J lost 5 bases, with 12 bases between them. CDR3 bases: TGTGCCAGCCGGTTGCCAGGGACCGGGGAGCTGTTTTTT. This encodes CASRLPGTGELFF.

The chain has TRBV9 and TRBJ2-3; 10 nucleotides line up with TRBD2. Germline V gene lookup returns CDR1 SGDLS and CDR2 YYNGEE. Unmatched junction bases numbered 3, after V lost 1 base and J lost 4 bases. CDR3 size: 15 residues. The CDR3 here is CASSVLAGVPDTQYF. CDR3 nucleotides: TGTGCCAGCAGCGTACTAGCGGGAGTACCAGATACGCAGTATTTT.

This chain connects TRBV30 to TRBJ2-1; 13 nucleotides agree with TRBD2. The CDR3 sequence is 13 residues long. Germline values: CDR1 GTSNPN, CDR2 SVGIG (reference sequence). The trim removed 3 bases at V and 8 bases at J, leaving 1 base unmatched. The CDR3 DNA sequence: TGTGCCTGGAGAGGACTAGCGGGAGATGAGCAGTTCTTC. Protein: CAWRGLAGDEQFF.

This clone has only one observation. The chain employs TRBV9 and TRBJ1-1, with D uncertain. Trimming took off 0 bases at V and 1 base at J, with 4 bases between the two ends. The CDR3 is made up of 13 amino acids. Germline CDR1 and CDR2: SGDLS and YYNGEE. The CDR3 protein is CASSVDRNTEAFF. The CDR3 bases are TGTGCCAGCAGCGTAGACAGGAACACTGAAGCTTTCTTT.

The gene calls are TRBV5-1 and TRBJ2-7; maybe TRBD1 (6 bases). With 2 bases removed from V and 0 bases from J, the gap between germline ends came to 12 bases. The CDR3 covers 15 residues. Germline loops: CDR1 SGHRS, CDR2 YFSETQ. The CDR3 DNA sequence: TGCGCCAGCAGCTTCTACGGACAGCCCTCCTACGAGCAGTACTTC. Protein sequence: CASSFYGQPSYEQYF. Supplemented by reference TRBV5-1 and TRBJ2-7, the full variable domain reads KAGVTQTPRYLIKTRGQQVTLSCSPISGHRSVSWYQQTPGQGLQFLFEYFSETQRNKGNFPGRFSGRQFSNSRSEMNVSTLELGDSALYLCASSFYGQPSYEQYFGPGTRLTVT.